The 24 T cell receptor beta chains given below trace back to one sample, sequenced in a study of blood T cells in healthy people across ages. It was with a sample-barcoded 5' primer and a J-beta primer mix that a second PCR of about 6 to 11 cycles was run. Via MiXCR, TCRdb re-called the 5' RACE reads, giving one row per CDR3 protein. The sample holds approximately 1.5 million distinct CDR3 sequences, approximately 32% seen once. Sequencing used blood. The receptor set was obtained from a woman between 25 and 40 years old in good health.

The genes are TRBV10-3 and TRBJ1-4; D remains ambiguous. V lost 3 bases and J 5 bases, leaving 7 bases between the germline ends. Per germline, CDR1 ENHRY and CDR2 SYGVKD. The CDR3 consists of 13 residues. The CDR3 DNA sequence: TGTGCCATCAGTGACCCGCAGAATGAAAAACTGTTTTTT. Its translation is CAISDPQNEKLFF.

The chain is built from TRBV7-9 and TRBJ1-1, with 12 bases lining up with TRBD1. Germline-derived CDR1 and CDR2 are SEHNR and FQNEAQ (reference sequence). V lost 8 bases and J lost 1; bases outside the gene matches: 8. The CDR3 spans 16 residues. The CDR3 sequence: CASGRDRGRGNTEAFF. The DNA for the CDR3 is TGTGCCAGCGGACGGGACAGGGGGCGCGGGAACACTGAAGCTTTCTTT.

This clonotype was seen a handful of times. The rearrangement links TRBV7-2 to TRBJ1-4; no clear D. Trimming removed 6 bases at V and 5 bases at J, with 10 bases between. The length of the CDR3 is 13 residues. Per germline, CDR1 SGHTA and CDR2 FQGNSA. CDR3 in DNA: TGTGCCAGCAGTCGGTTGGTAAATGAAAAACTGTTTTTT. This encodes CASSRLVNEKLFF.

This chain links TRBV20-1 with TRBJ2-3; no clear D gene. Germline loops: CDR1 DFQATT, CDR2 SNEGSKA (reference sequence). The CDR3 totals 14 residues. Trimming took off 0 bases at V and 3 bases at J, with 10 bases between the two ends. This CDR3 reads CSARDSGFTDTQYF. The CDR3, as DNA: TGCAGTGCTAGAGATTCAGGTTTTACAGATACGCAGTATTTT.

V is TRBV10-3 and J is TRBJ2-1; 9 nucleotides match TRBD2. Germline V gene data show CDR1 as ENHRY and CDR2 as SYGVKD. This CDR3 has 17 amino acids. V gave up 0 bases and J gave up 0 bases; unmatched junction bases: 3. The CDR3 sequence: CAISESTSGLSYNEQFF. CDR3 nucleotide sequence: TGTGCCATCAGTGAGTCAACTAGCGGGCTCTCCTACAATGAGCAGTTCTTC.

This clonotype was found a few times. The V gene is TRBV27, the J gene TRBJ1-4; the D gene is possibly TRBD1 (6 bases). This CDR3 has 15 amino acids. The germline V and J ends were trimmed by 8 bases and 0 bases, with 13 bases remaining between them. Germline CDR1 and CDR2: MNHEY and SMNVEV (reference sequence). The CDR3 DNA sequence: TGTGCCAGCCAAATACAGGGTGCAACTAATGAAAAACTGTTTTTT. Its protein product is CASQIQGATNEKLFF. Filled out from reference TRBV27 and TRBJ1-4, the complete variable domain reads EAQVTQNPRYLITVTGKKLTVTCSQNMNHEYMSWYRQDPGLGLRQIYYSMNVEVTDKGDVPEGYKVSRKEKRNFPLILESPSPNQTSLYFCASQIQGATNEKLFFGSGTQLSVL.

This clonotype was seen a handful of times. V and J are TRBV4-1 and TRBJ1-5; TRBD1 matches at 8 bases. Losses at the gene ends were 0 bases for V and 2 bases for J; bases not matched to a gene: 6. The germline V gene has CDR1 MGHRA and CDR2 YSYEKL. The length of the CDR3 is 17 residues. CDR3 coding DNA: TGCGCCAGCAGCCAAGATCGGGGACAGGCGGGCAATCAGCCCCAGCATTTT. Translation: CASSQDRGQAGNQPQHF.

This clonotype was detected a few times. This rearrangement joins TRBV29-1 to TRBJ1-2, with a weak D call TRBD1 (6 bases). The V and J ends lost 7 bases and 3 bases respectively, with 15 bases between them. CDR3 length: 13 residues. CDR1 SQVTM and CDR2 ANQGSEA come from the germline V gene. The CDR3 DNA reads TGCAGCGCCGCGTGGGGGGGCGACTATGGCTACACCTTC. Protein product: CSAAWGGDYGYTF. The full variable domain, in which reference TRBV29-1 and TRBJ1-2 provide the parts outside the CDR3, is SAVISQKPSRDICQRGTSLTIQCQVDSQVTMMFWYRQQPGQSLTLIATANQGSEATYESGFVIDKFPISRPNLTFSTLTVSNMSPEDSSIYLCSAAWGGDYGYTFGSGTRLTVV.

As regards this clonotype: This may stem from a read error, because a much larger clone lies one nucleotide away. J is TRBJ1-2 and V is TRBV7-2; D is unclear. V lost 2 bases and J lost 3, with 10 bases in between. The CDR3 loop spans 14 amino acids. Per the germline V gene, CDR1 is SGHTA and CDR2 is FQGNSA. The DNA of the CDR3 is TGTGCCAGCAGCTTAAGTCGGGAGGACTATGGCTACACCTTC. It translates to CASSLSREDYGYTF.

The sample holds a few counts of this clonotype. The gene calls are TRBV20-1 and TRBJ2-7, with 8 bases lining up with TRBD2. Unmatched junction bases numbered 5, after V lost 0 bases and J lost 4 bases. The CDR3 runs 14 residues. Germline V CDR1 and CDR2: DFQATT, SNEGSKA (reference sequence). CDR3 coding DNA: TGCAGTGCTAGAGATACTACTAGCGGATACGAGCAGTACTTC. It specifies CSARDTTSGYEQYF.

This clonotype was observed a few times. This CDR3 is CSARWVAIQYF. CDR3 nucleotide sequence: TGCAGTGCTAGATGGGTCGCCATTCAGTACTTC. This chain uses TRBV20-1 with TRBJ2-4; unclear D gene. The CDR3 consists of 11 residues. V was shortened by 2 bases and J by 9 bases, with 8 bases between the two germline ends. Germline V CDR1 and CDR2: DFQATT, SNEGSKA (reference sequence).

V usage is TRBV7-8 and J usage is TRBJ2-1; 14 nucleotides line up with TRBD2. This CDR3 is 16 amino acids long. V was pared by 5 bases and J by 10 bases, with 10 bases of the junction left unmatched. CDR1 SGHVS and CDR2 FQNEAQ come from the germline V gene. CDR3 protein: CASSMWTSGGLLEQFF. CDR3 DNA: TGTGCCAGCAGCATGTGGACTAGCGGGGGGCTCTTGGAGCAGTTCTTC. The full variable domain, with the rest looked up from reference TRBV7-8 and TRBJ2-1, is GAGVSQSPRYKVAKRGQDVALRCDPISGHVSLFWYQQALGQGPEFLTYFQNEAQLDKSGLPSDRFFAERPEGSVSTLKIQRTQQEDSAVYLCASSMWTSGGLLEQFFGPGTRLTVL.

This clonotype was seen more than once but under ten times. The chain has TRBV20-1 and TRBJ2-6; TRBD2 is a possible D gene (6 bases). The CDR3 has 14 residues. Germline V lookup: CDR1 DFQATT, CDR2 SNEGSKA (reference sequence). The germline V and J ends were trimmed by 3 bases and 4 bases, with 10 bases remaining between them. The CDR3 sequence: CSAREGPGANVLTF. DNA of the CDR3: TGCAGTGCTAGGGAGGGTCCCGGGGCCAACGTCCTGACTTTC.

The genes are TRBV20-1 and TRBJ2-3; TRBD2 matches at 9 bases. Trimming at V came to 6 bases and at J to 0 bases, leaving 10 bases not matched to a gene. Germline V gene lookup returns CDR1 DFQATT and CDR2 SNEGSKA (reference sequence). The CDR3 covers 16 residues. CDR3 nucleotide sequence: TGCAGTGCCTCGGGGGTAGCGGGAGCTAGCACAGATACGCAGTATTTT. Its translation: CSASGVAGASTDTQYF.

This clonotype has just one count. The chain recombines TRBV3-1 with TRBJ2-1; D not resolved. CDR3 length equals 13 residues. Germline V gene sequence: CDR1 LGHDT, CDR2 YNNKEL (reference sequence). V lost 2 bases and J lost 9, with 11 bases in between. The CDR3, as DNA: TGTGCCAGCAGCCAACACCGGCATAGTGAGCAGTTCTTC. This translates into CASSQHRHSEQFF.

The chain links TRBV20-1 to TRBJ2-7; 9 bases map to TRBD1. V gave up 6 bases and J gave up 2 bases; unmatched junction bases: 5. CDR1 is DFQATT, CDR2 SNEGSKA, per germline (reference sequence). CDR3 size: 13 residues. As DNA, the CDR3 is TGCAGTGCACGGACAGGGGAGACCTACGAGCAGTACTTC. Its protein product is CSARTGETYEQYF.

V usage is TRBV15 and J usage is TRBJ2-3; no clear D gene. The CDR3 runs 15 residues. Germline CDR1 is LNHNV and CDR2 is YYDKDF (reference sequence). Trimming removed 1 base from V and 1 base from J, with 9 bases in between. CDR3: CATSRGNPRTDTQYF. The CDR3 bases are TGTGCCACCAGCAGAGGAAACCCCCGCACAGATACGCAGTATTTT.

The rearrangement links TRBV20-1 to TRBJ1-2; D unclear. Germline V CDR1 and CDR2: DFQATT, SNEGSKA (reference sequence). The CDR3 has 13 residues. V gave up 5 bases and J gave up 4 bases, with 14 bases separating them. The DNA of the CDR3 is TGCAGTGCTGGCGGCGAGGGTTTCTATGGCTACACCTTC. As protein: CSAGGEGFYGYTF.

A few counts support this clonotype. Compared with germline, one end of the junction differs, possibly owing to a read error. This sequence joins TRBV3-1 and TRBJ2-5; 7 bases agree with TRBD2. The CDR3 runs to 15 residues. Germline assignment: CDR1 LGHDT and CDR2 YNNKEL (reference sequence). The CDR3 DNA reads as TGTGCCAGCAACCAAGGAGGGAGCGGGATAGAGACCCAGTACTTC. It codes for CASNQGGSGIETQYF.

V is TRBV28 and J is TRBJ2-7; the match to TRBD2 covers 9 bases. The CDR3 length is 15 residues. With V trimmed by 1 base and J by 3 bases, 4 bases remained unmatched. Germline-derived CDR1 and CDR2 are MDHEN and SYDVKM. The CDR3 is CASSLSLAGFYEQYF. The CDR3 bases are TGTGCCAGCAGTTTATCCCTAGCGGGGTTCTACGAGCAGTACTTC.

To note about this clonotype: This could be a read error, since a much larger clone is one nucleotide away. The DNA of the CDR3 is TGCGCCAGCAGCCAAGGGGACGGTTCGAATGAGCGGTTCTTC. It yields the protein CASSQGDGSNERFF. This chain links TRBV4-1 with TRBJ2-1, with D perhaps TRBD1 or TRBD2 (5 bases each). Germline loops: CDR1 MGHRA, CDR2 YSYEKL. The CDR3 is 14 amino acids.

This clonotype was seen a single time. The rearrangement uses TRBV6-6 and TRBJ1-1; D gene unclear. There are 14 residues in the CDR3. V gave up 2 bases and J gave up 0 bases, with 7 bases separating them. CDR1 is MNHNY, CDR2 SVGAGI, per germline (reference sequence). The CDR3 nucleotides read TGTGCCAGCAGTTACGCCACTCTGAACACTGAAGCTTTCTTT. This gives the protein CASSYATLNTEAFF.

CDR3 protein: CSARRALNNEQFF. CDR3 in DNA: TGCAGTGCTAGGAGGGCTCTGAACAATGAGCAGTTCTTC. This chain connects TRBV20-1 to TRBJ2-1; maybe TRBD2 (5 bases). The CDR3 totals 13 residues. CDR1 and CDR2 (germline): DFQATT, SNEGSKA (reference sequence). With 3 bases removed from V and 5 bases from J, the gap between germline ends came to 11 bases.

This clonotype has just a few counts. The V call is TRBV30, the J call TRBJ2-7; D call uncertain. The J call may not be correct, given that the DNA end is closer to TRBJ2-5. Germline CDR1 GTSNPN, CDR2 SVGIG (reference sequence). The CDR3 has 13 residues. This chain's CDR3 is CAWSSPSRETQYF. In DNA form, the CDR3 reads TGTGCCTGGAGTAGCCCCTCTCGGGAGACCCAGTACTTC.